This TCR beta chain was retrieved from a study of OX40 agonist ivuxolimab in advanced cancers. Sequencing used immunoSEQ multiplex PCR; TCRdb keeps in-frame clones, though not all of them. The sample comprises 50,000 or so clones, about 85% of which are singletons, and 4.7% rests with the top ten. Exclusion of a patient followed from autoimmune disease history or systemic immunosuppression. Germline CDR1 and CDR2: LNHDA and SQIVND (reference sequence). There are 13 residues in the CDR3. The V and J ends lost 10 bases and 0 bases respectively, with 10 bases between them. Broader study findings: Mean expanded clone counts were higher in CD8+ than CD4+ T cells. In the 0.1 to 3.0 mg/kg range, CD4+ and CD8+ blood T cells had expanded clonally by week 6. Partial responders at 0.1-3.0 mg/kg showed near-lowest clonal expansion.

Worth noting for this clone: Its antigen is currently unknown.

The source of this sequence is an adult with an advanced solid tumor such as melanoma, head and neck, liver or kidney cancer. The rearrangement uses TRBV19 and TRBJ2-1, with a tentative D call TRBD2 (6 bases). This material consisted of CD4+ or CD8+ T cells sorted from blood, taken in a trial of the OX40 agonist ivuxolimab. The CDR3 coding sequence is TGTGCCACCGCGGGGAGCTCCTACAATGAGCAGTTCTTC. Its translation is CATAGSSYNEQFF. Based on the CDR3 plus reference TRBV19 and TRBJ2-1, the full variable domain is DGGITQSPKYLFRKEGQNVTLSCEQNLNHDAMYWYRQDPGQGLRLIYYSQIVNDFQKGDIAEGYSVSREKKESFPLTVTSAQKNPTAFYLCATAGSSYNEQFFGPGTRLTVL.